The 7 T cell receptor beta chains given below trace back to one sample, sequenced in a study of T-cell memory formation after mild COVID-19. Each CDR3 protein gets one entry after TCRdb re-called the 5' RACE reads with MiXCR. The table includes hundreds of thousands of distinct CDR3 sequences, about 15% detected once. The material sequenced was PBMCs or a T cell subset sorted from them (not recorded which). The receptor source for this set is a man younger than 35 who had mild COVID-19 (a few samples of this study predate the infection). Cell type and time point are not known.

The chain carries TRBV7-2 and TRBJ2-3; 11 bases agree with TRBD1. Looked up from germline, CDR1 is SGHTA and CDR2 is FQGNSA. CDR3 length: 17 amino acids. The junction had 12 bases not matched to a gene; V was cut back by 5 bases and J by 5 bases. DNA of the CDR3: TGTGCCAGCAGCCCCCGGGGGTGGACAGGGGGCATAGATACGCAGTATTTT. Residues: CASSPRGWTGGIDTQYF.

J is TRBJ2-7 and V is TRBV2; possibly TRBD1 or TRBD2 for D (7 bases each). The germline V gene encodes CDR1 SNHLY and CDR2 FYNNEI. The CDR3 runs 15 residues. The germline V and J ends were trimmed by 6 bases and 0 bases, with 15 bases remaining between them. CDR3: CASRGEGTASYEQYF. CDR3 DNA sequence: TGTGCCAGCAGGGGGGAGGGGACAGCCTCCTACGAGCAGTACTTC.

The J gene is TRBJ1-4, the V gene TRBV6-5; 10 bases agree with TRBD1. Trimming cost V 6 bases and J 10 bases; bases outside gene matches: 8. From germline, CDR1 is MNHEY and CDR2 SVGAGI. CDR3 length equals 14 residues. The CDR3: CASSSGTGESKLFF. CDR3 sequence (DNA): TGTGCCAGCAGCTCCGGGACAGGGGAGTCAAAACTGTTTTTT.

The chain is built from TRBV7-2 and TRBJ1-6; D unresolved. Germline-derived CDR1 and CDR2 are SGHTA and FQGNSA. Trimming removed 0 bases from V and 7 bases from J, with 10 bases in between. There are 15 residues in the CDR3. Here the CDR3 reads CASSLAGVRNSPLHF. The CDR3 nucleotides are TGTGCCAGCAGCTTAGCCGGGGTCCGGAATTCACCCCTCCACTTT.

The table lists this clonotype with a few counts. V is TRBV4-3 and J is TRBJ2-3; D ambiguous. Trimming took 4 bases from V and 4 from J, leaving 9 bases between them. CDR1 and CDR2 from the germline V gene are LGHNA and YSLEER. The CDR3 spans 13 residues. The CDR3 is CASSPWAPDTQYF. CDR3 nucleotide sequence: TGCGCCAGCAGCCCTTGGGCCCCAGATACGCAGTATTTT.

There are many counts of this clonotype. The chain is built from TRBV20-1 and TRBJ2-7; no firm D call. CDR1 is DFQATT and CDR2 is SNEGSKA in the germline V gene (reference sequence). V was clipped by 2 bases and J by 7 bases, with 21 bases between them. The CDR3 consists of 15 residues. CDR3 bases: TGCAGTGCTAGAATGCCGCCTGGAAAGGTGGGAGAGCAGTACTTC. This translates into CSARMPPGKVGEQYF.

This clonotype was seen a handful of times. The V and J genes are TRBV4-3 and TRBJ2-1; the match to TRBD2 covers 7 bases. There are 17 residues in the CDR3. J gave up 4 bases and V 0 bases, and 9 bases lay outside the gene matches. Germline V gene data show CDR1 as LGHNA and CDR2 as YSLEER. The CDR3 loop reads CASSQDSGTILYNEQFF. CDR3 bases: TGCGCCAGCAGCCAAGATTCGGGGACTATCCTATACAATGAGCAGTTCTTC.